This paragraph reports one T cell receptor (beta chain). Its matching antigen is unknown. This entry belongs to a study of PD-1 blockade in classical Hodgkin lymphoma. Study-wide context: Intravenous delivery of nivolumab at 3 mg/kg to patients occurred every 2 weeks. Study-wide points: Complete responders' diversity at baseline resembled that of newly diagnosed patients. Newly diagnosed patients reportedly had lower baseline TCR diversity than healthy donors. It was CD4+ TCR diversity, not CD8+, that rose significantly by C4D1.

V was pared by 0 bases and J by 7 bases, with 6 bases between. This CDR3 comprises 13 residues. Germline lookup yields CDR1 MNHEY and CDR2 SMNVEV (reference sequence). This table comes from immunoSEQ multiplex PCR, and its TCRdb copy is limited to in-frame clones, with some not included. The table shows 29,000 or so clones, with 71% occurring only once. Every single patient, without exception, relapsed after autologous stem cell transplantation, and brentuximab vedotin exposure varied. Sequences were derived from peripheral blood mononuclear cells (PBMCs), sampled before the second cycle of nivolumab. The receptor's source is a human donor with classical Hodgkin lymphoma. This chain links TRBV27 with TRBJ1-4; no definite D call. Written as DNA, the CDR3 is TGTGCCAGCAGTTTATCTGCGGTTGAAAAACTGTTTTTT. This codes for CASSLSAVEKLFF.